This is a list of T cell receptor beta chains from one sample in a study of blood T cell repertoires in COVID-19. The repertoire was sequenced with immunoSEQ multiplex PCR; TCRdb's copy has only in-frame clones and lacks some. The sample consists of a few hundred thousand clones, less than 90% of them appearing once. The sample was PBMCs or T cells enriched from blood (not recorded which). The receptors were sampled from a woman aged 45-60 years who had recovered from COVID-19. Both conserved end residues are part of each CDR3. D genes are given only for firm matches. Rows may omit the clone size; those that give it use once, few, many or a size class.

CDR3: CASSPGQLGDYEQYF; DNA: TGTGCCAGCAGTCCTGGACAGCTAGGTGACTACGAGCAGTACTTC; size: few; D: NA; V: TRBV4-2; J: TRBJ2-7
CDR3: CASSVGGWDTEAFF; DNA: TGTGCCAGCAGTGTCGGAGGGTGGGACACTGAAGCTTTCTTT; size: once; D: NA; V: TRBV2; J: TRBJ1-1
CDR3: CASSQENSGTYEQYF; DNA: TGTGCCAGCAGCCAAGAAAATAGCGGGACCTACGAGCAGTACTTC; size: NA; D: TRBD2; V: TRBV3-1/TRBV3-2; J: TRBJ2-7
CDR3: CASSPGYGYTF; DNA: TGCGCCAGCAGCCCGGGCTATGGCTACACCTTC; size: NA; D: NA; V: TRBV5-1; J: TRBJ1-2
CDR3: CASSLDRVEDQAFF; DNA: TGCGCCAGCAGCTTGGACAGGGTGGAGGATCAGGCTTTCTTT; size: NA; D: NA; V: TRBV5-1; J: TRBJ1-1
CDR3: CASSIVGGTRGYTF; DNA: TGTGCCAGTAGTATAGTTGGCGGGACCCGCGGCTACACCTTC; size: few; D: NA; V: TRBV19; J: TRBJ1-2
CDR3: CASSPDRPSTNEKLFF; DNA: TGTGCCAGCAGCCCGGACAGGCCTTCAACTAATGAAAAACTGTTTTTT; size: NA; D: TRBD1; V: TRBV11-1; J: TRBJ1-4
CDR3: CASSPTGTVRMSGYTF; DNA: TGTGCCAGCAGCCCGACAGGGACAGTCAGAATGTCTGGCTACACCTTC; size: NA; D: TRBD1; V: TRBV27; J: TRBJ1-2
CDR3: CASSLEGQPSDGYTF; DNA: TGCGCCAGCAGCTTGGAGGGACAGCCTTCCGATGGCTACACCTTC; size: NA; D: TRBD1; V: TRBV5-1; J: TRBJ1-2
CDR3: CARYTGNQPQHF; DNA: TGTGCCAGGTACACGGGAAATCAGCCCCAGCATTTT; size: NA; D: NA; V: TRBV12-3/TRBV12-4; J: TRBJ1-5
CDR3: CASSFDRYPDTQYF; DNA: TGCGCCAGCAGCTTTGACAGATACCCAGATACGCAGTATTTT; size: NA; D: NA; V: TRBV5-1; J: TRBJ2-3